Below are 9 T cell receptor beta chains sequenced from a single sample in a study of Tregs in tolerant kidney transplant recipients. Recipients received nonmyeloablative bone marrow transplants from related graft donors, with transient mixed chimerism. The table came from immunoSEQ multiplex PCR; TCRdb's copy has only in-frame clones and leaves some out. The sample consists of 54,000 or so clones, about nine tenths of them appearing once. The material was CD8+ T cells from blood (PBMCs), obtained 24 months after the transplant. Receptor source: a human patient who received a combined kidney and bone marrow transplant. A subset of T cells may come from the graft donor.

This sequence joins TRBV18 and TRBJ2-3, with TRBD2 identical over 8 bases. Trimming at V came to 4 bases and at J to 6 bases, leaving 6 bases not matched to a gene. The CDR3 contains 14 residues. The germline gives CDR1 KGHSH, CDR2 LQKENI. CDR3 nucleotides: TGTGCCAGCTCACATCCGGGACTAGACGATACGCAGTATTTT. Translated: CASSHPGLDDTQYF. The full variable domain, completed using reference TRBV18 and TRBJ2-3, is NAGVMQNPRHLVRRRGQEARLRCSPMKGHSHVYWYRQLPEEGLKFMVYLQKENIIDESGMPKERFSAEFPKEGPSILRIQQVVRGDSAAYFCASSHPGLDDTQYFGPGTRLTVL.

J is TRBJ2-7 and V is TRBV27, with 7 nucleotides matching TRBD1. This CDR3 has 13 residues. The ends lost 5 bases at V and 2 bases at J; junction bases unmatched: 3. CDR1 MNHEY and CDR2 SMNVEV come from the germline V gene (reference sequence). This chain's CDR3 is CASSPGTAYEQYF. The CDR3 bases are TGTGCCAGCAGTCCTGGGACAGCCTACGAGCAGTACTTC.

This clone was observed a single time. The chain carries TRBV27 and TRBJ1-2, with 7 bases identical to TRBD1. Germline V gene lookup returns CDR1 MNHEY and CDR2 SMNVEV (reference sequence). The CDR3 length is 13 residues. J was trimmed by 4 bases and V by 11 bases; bases with no gene match: 10. The CDR3 DNA follows: TGTGCCTCTTGGACAGGAGCACCCTATGGCTACACCTTC. It is translated as CASWTGAPYGYTF.

The CDR3 sequence: CAISVVPGQTTDTQYF. The CDR3, as DNA: TGTGCCATCAGTGTGGTCCCGGGACAGACCACAGATACGCAGTATTTT. The genes are TRBV10-3 and TRBJ2-3; 7 positions match TRBD1. The CDR3 loop spans 16 amino acids. The junction had 9 bases not matched to a gene; V was cut back by 4 bases and J by 2 bases. CDR1 ENHRY and CDR2 SYGVKD come from the germline V gene.

The chain is built from TRBV4-3 and TRBJ2-5; D is perhaps TRBD1 (8 bases). The germline V and J ends were trimmed by 5 bases and 4 bases, with 14 bases remaining between them. CDR1 and CDR2 (germline): LGHNA, YSLEER. The length of the CDR3 is 14 residues. DNA of the CDR3: TGCGCCAGCAGCGGAACAGGGGGGGGAGAGACCCAGTACTTC. Translation: CASSGTGGGETQYF.

The chain recombines TRBV27 with TRBJ2-2; D not certain. Germline loops: CDR1 MNHEY, CDR2 SMNVEV (reference sequence). The CDR3 sequence is 12 residues long. Trimming left V 5 bases short and J 8 bases short, with 9 bases between. CDR3 protein: CASSPVSGELFF. The CDR3 nucleotides read TGTGCCAGCAGTCCAGTGTCGGGGGAGCTGTTTTTT.

This clone has just one count. CDR3 sequence reads: CASSKGLAEISTDTQYF. As DNA, the CDR3 is TGTGCCAGCAGCAAAGGACTAGCGGAAATAAGCACAGATACGCAGTATTTT. V gene TRBV7-9 combines with J gene TRBJ2-3, with 10 positions matching TRBD2. Trimming removed 5 bases from V and 0 bases from J; junction bases left unmatched: 8. This CDR3 comprises 17 residues. Germline CDR1 SEHNR, CDR2 FQNEAQ (reference sequence).

The chain links TRBV5-6 to TRBJ1-2, with 9 bases lining up with TRBD1. The CDR3 contains 18 residues. Germline CDR1 is SGHDT and CDR2 is YYEEEE. The trim removed 2 bases at V and 3 bases at J, leaving 14 bases unmatched. The CDR3 nucleotides are TGTGCCAGCAGCTTAAAGACCGGGACAGGGAGGGTAGACTATGGCTACACCTTC. Protein: CASSLKTGTGRVDYGYTF.

This clone was seen only once. The chain employs TRBV7-2 and TRBJ1-1, with 7 bases matching TRBD1. Germline V gene lookup returns CDR1 SGHTA and CDR2 FQGNSA. The CDR3 sequence is 15 residues long. Trimming at V came to 5 bases and at J to 0 bases, leaving 6 bases not matched to a gene. The CDR3 here is CASSHRQGVNTEAFF. The CDR3 nucleotides are TGTGCCAGCAGCCACAGACAGGGCGTGAACACTGAAGCTTTCTTT.